This T cell receptor beta chain was documented in a study of blood T cell repertoires in COVID-19. Using immunoSEQ multiplex PCR, the repertoire was profiled, and TCRdb retains in-frame clones only, with some absent. The table lists under 120,000 clones, around 84% of them singletons, with approximately 2.1% in the top ten. Per the germline V gene, CDR1 is KGHDR and CDR2 is SFDVKD. This CDR3 is built from 17 residues. Trimming at V came to 5 bases and at J to 0 bases, leaving 6 bases not matched to a gene. Sample: peripheral blood. The chain links TRBV24-1 to TRBJ2-2, with 9 bases matching TRBD2. The sequence came from a human donor in a cohort sampled during active COVID-19. DNA for the CDR3: TGTGCCACCAGTGGTAGCGGGAGCCCTACGAACACCGGGGAGCTGTTTTTT. It codes for CATSGSGSPTNTGELFF.